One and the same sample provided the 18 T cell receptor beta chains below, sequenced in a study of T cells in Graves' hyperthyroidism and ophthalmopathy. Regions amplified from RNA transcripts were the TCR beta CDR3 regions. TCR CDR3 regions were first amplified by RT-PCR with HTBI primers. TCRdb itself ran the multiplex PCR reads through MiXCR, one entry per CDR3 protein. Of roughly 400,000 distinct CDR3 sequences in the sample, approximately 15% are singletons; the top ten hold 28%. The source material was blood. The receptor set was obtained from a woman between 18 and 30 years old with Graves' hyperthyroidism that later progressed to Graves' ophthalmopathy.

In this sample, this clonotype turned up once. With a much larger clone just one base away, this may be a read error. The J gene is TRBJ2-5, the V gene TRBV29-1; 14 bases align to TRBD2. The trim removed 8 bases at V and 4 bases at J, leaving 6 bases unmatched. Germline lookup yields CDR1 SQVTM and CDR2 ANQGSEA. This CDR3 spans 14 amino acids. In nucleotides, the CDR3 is TGCAGCTTTCCGGGACTAGCGGGAGTAGAGACCCAGTACTTC. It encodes CSFPGLAGVETQYF.

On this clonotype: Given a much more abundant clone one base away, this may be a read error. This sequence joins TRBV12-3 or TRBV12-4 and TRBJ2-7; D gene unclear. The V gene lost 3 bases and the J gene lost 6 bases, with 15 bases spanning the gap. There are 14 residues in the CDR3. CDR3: CASSFLPSLCEQYF. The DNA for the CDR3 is TGTGCCAGCAGTTTCCTCCCCTCCCTCTGCGAGCAGTACTTC.

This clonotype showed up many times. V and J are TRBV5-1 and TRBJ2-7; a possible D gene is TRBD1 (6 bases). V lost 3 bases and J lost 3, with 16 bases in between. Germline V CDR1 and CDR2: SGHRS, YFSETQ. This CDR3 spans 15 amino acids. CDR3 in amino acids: CASSSTGFYRYEQYF. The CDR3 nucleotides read TGCGCCAGCAGCTCTACAGGGTTCTACCGCTACGAGCAGTACTTC. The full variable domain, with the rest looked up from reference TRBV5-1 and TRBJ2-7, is KAGVTQTPRYLIKTRGQQVTLSCSPISGHRSVSWYQQTPGQGLQFLFEYFSETQRNKGNFPGRFSGRQFSNSRSEMNVSTLELGDSALYLCASSSTGFYRYEQYFGPGTRLTVT.

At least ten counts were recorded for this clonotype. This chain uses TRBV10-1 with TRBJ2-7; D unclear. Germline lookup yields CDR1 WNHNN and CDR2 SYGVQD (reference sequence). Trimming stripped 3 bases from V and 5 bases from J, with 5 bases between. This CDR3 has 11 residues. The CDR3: CASSDGNEQYF. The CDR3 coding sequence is TGCGCCAGCAGTGATGGGAACGAGCAGTACTTC.

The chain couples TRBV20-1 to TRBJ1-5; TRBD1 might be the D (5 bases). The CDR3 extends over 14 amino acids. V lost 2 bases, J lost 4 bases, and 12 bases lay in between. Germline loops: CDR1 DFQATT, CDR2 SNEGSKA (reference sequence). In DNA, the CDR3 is TGCAGTGCTAGAATAGGGACGGCTAATCAGCCCCAGCATTTT. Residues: CSARIGTANQPQHF.

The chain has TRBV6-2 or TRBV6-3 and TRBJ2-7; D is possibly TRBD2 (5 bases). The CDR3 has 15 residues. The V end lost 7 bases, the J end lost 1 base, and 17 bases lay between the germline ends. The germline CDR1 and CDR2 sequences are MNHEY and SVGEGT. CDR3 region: CASIQRGRRSYEQYF. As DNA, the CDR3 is TGTGCCAGCATCCAACGAGGAAGGAGGTCCTACGAGCAGTACTTC.

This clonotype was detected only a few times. The CDR3 coding sequence is TGTGCCAGCAGTTTTGGGCCTTTCACAGATACGCAGTATTTT. Translation gives CASSFGPFTDTQYF. The V gene is TRBV27, the J gene TRBJ2-3; D is unclear. Germline lookup yields CDR1 MNHEY and CDR2 SMNVEV (reference sequence). The CDR3 is made up of 14 amino acids. Trimming shortened V by 3 bases and J by 2 bases, and 9 bases separated the two germline ends.

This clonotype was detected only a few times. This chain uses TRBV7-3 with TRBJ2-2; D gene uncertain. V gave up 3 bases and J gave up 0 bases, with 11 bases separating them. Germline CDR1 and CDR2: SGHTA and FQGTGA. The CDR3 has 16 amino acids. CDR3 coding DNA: TGTGCCAGCAGCTTTTTTGGGTCCGCGAACACCGGGGAGCTGTTTTTT. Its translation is CASSFFGSANTGELFF.

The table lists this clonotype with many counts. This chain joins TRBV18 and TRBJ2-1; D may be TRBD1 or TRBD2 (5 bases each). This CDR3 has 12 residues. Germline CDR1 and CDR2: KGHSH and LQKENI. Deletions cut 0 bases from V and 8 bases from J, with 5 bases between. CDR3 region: CASSPPGDEQFF. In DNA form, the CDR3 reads TGTGCCAGCTCACCACCGGGGGATGAGCAGTTCTTC.

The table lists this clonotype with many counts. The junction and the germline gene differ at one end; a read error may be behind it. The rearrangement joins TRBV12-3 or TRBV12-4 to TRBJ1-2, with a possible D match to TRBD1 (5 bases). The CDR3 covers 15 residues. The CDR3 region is CASSLEPTRANGYTF. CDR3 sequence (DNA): TGTGCCAGCAGCTTAGAACCAACCAGGGCTAACGGCTACACCTTC.

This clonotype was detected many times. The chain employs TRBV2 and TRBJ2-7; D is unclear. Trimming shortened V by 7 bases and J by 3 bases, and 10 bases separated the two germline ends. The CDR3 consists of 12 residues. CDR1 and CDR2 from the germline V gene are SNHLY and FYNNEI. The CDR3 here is CASTRVFYEQYF. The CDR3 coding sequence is TGTGCCAGCACCCGGGTTTTCTACGAGCAGTACTTC.

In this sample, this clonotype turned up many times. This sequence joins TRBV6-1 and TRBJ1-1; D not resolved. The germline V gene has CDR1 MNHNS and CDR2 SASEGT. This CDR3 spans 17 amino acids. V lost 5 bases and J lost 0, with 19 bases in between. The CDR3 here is CASSLRPWETMNTEAFF. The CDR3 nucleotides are TGTGCCAGCAGTTTAAGGCCGTGGGAGACTATGAACACTGAAGCTTTCTTT.

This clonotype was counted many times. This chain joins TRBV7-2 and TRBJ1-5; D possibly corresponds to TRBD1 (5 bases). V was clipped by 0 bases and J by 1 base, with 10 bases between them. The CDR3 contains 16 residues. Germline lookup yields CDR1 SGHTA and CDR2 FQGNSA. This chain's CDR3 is CASSLAGGVSNQPQHF. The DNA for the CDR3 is TGTGCCAGCAGCTTAGCGGGGGGAGTAAGCAATCAGCCCCAGCATTTT.

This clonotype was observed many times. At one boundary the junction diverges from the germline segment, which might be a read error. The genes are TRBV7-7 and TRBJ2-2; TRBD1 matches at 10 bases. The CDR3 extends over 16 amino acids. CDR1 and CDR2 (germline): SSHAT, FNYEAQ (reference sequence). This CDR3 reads CASSPMTGGLAGELFF. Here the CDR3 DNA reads TGTGCTAGCAGCCCTATGACAGGGGGCCTGGCCGGGGAGCTGTTTTTT. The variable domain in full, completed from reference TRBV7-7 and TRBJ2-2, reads GAGVSQSPRYKVTKRGQDVTLRCDPISSHATLYWYQQALGQGPEFLTYFNYEAQPDKSGLPSDRFSAERPEGSISTLTIQRTEQRDSAMYRCASSPMTGGLAGELFFGEGSRLTVL.

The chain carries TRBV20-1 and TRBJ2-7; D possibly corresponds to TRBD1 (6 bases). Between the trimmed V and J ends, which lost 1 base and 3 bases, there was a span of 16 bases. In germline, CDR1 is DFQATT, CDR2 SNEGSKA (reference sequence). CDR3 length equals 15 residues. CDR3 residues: CSARALGQFLYEQYF. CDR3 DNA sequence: TGCAGTGCTAGAGCCCTAGGACAGTTTCTCTACGAGCAGTACTTC.

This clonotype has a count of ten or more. CDR3 DNA sequence: TGTGCCAGCAGCCCCCTGGCGGGGACACCTTACAATGAGCAGTTCTTC. Protein sequence: CASSPLAGTPYNEQFF. The rearrangement joins TRBV7-9 to TRBJ2-1; tentatively, D is TRBD1 or TRBD2 (6 bases each). Germline V CDR1 and CDR2: SEHNR, FQNEAQ (reference sequence). The V end lost 5 bases, the J end lost 4 bases, and 18 bases lay between the germline ends. The CDR3 runs 16 residues.

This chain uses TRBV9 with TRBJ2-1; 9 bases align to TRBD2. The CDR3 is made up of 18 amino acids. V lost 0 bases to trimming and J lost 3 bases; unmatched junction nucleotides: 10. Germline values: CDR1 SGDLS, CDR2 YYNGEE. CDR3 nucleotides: TGTGCCAGCAGCGTAGTCGACTTAGCGGGAGCGAACTACAATGAGCAGTTCTTC. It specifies CASSVVDLAGANYNEQFF.

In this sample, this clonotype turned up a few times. The CDR3 sequence: CASSQNPRLAGETQYF. The CDR3, as DNA: TGTGCCAGCAGCCAAAACCCCCGACTAGCGGGAGAGACCCAGTACTTC. The V call is TRBV7-6, the J call TRBJ2-5; TRBD2 agrees at 10 bases. The CDR3 is made up of 16 amino acids. Looked up from germline, CDR1 is SGHVS and CDR2 is FNYEAQ. The V gene end was trimmed by 5 bases and the J gene end by 4 bases; junction bases not matched to a gene: 10.